These 21 T cell receptor beta chains were all obtained from the same sample, sequenced in a study of CD8 T cells in Susac syndrome (dated by TCRdb to the late 2010s). The receptor library was made with the immunoSEQ multiplex PCR assay. RNA was extracted using the RNeasy kit, and roughly 0.45 to 1 ug of the RNA was reverse transcribed with random hexamers. TCRdb itself trimmed the public reads at Q25 with fastp, ran MiXCR and retained productive beta chains. Each CDR3 protein gets just one entry, which takes the most common genes and DNA from the rows behind it. Present in this sample are 55,000 to 70,000 distinct CDR3 sequences, 95% of which were seen just once. The top ten hold 0.2% to 0.25% of the sample. Input material: CD8+ T cells from PBMCs. These receptors were obtained from a human donor in good health.

J is TRBJ1-5 and V is TRBV5-8, with TRBD1 as a possible D gene (5 bases). Deletions cut 0 bases from V and 6 bases from J, with 16 bases between. The germline V gene has CDR1 SGHTS and CDR2 YDEGEE. The CDR3 is made up of 16 amino acids. Here the CDR3 DNA reads TGTGCCAGCAGCTTGGAAGGGCAGGGTAAGGGTCAGCCCCAGCATTTT. Encoded protein: CASSLEGQGKGQPQHF.

The rearrangement joins TRBV7-9 to TRBJ2-5; TRBD1 or TRBD2 may be the D gene (5 bases each). The V end lost 11 bases, the J end lost 4 bases, and 17 bases lay between the germline ends. Germline loops: CDR1 SEHNR, CDR2 FQNEAQ (reference sequence). This CDR3 is built from 13 residues. CDR3 bases: TGTGCCGGCTCTAGCTGGGGGTCAGAGACCCAGTACTTC. This sequence encodes CAGSSWGSETQYF.

The CDR3 here is CASSLTDPTTEAFF. For the CDR3, the DNA is TGTGCCAGCAGCTTAACGGACCCAACTACTGAAGCTTTCTTT. This chain connects TRBV7-9 to TRBJ1-1; D remains unclear. Germline-derived CDR1 and CDR2 are SEHNR and FQNEAQ (reference sequence). This CDR3 region has 14 residues. Trimming removed 2 bases from V and 5 bases from J, with 12 bases in between.

The chain carries TRBV30 and TRBJ1-1, with D unclear. This CDR3 region has 16 residues. V was clipped by 0 bases and J by 1 base, with 15 bases between them. Germline V CDR1 and CDR2: GTSNPN, SVGIG (reference sequence). The CDR3: CAWSVPGRAANTEAFF. CDR3 bases: TGTGCCTGGAGTGTCCCGGGGAGGGCTGCGAACACTGAAGCTTTCTTT.

The chain carries TRBV7-9 and TRBJ2-7, with D perhaps matching TRBD1 (6 bases). The V end was cut by 5 bases, the J end by 6 bases, with 14 bases between. Germline V CDR1 and CDR2: SEHNR, FQNEAQ (reference sequence). The CDR3 runs to 13 residues. The DNA of the CDR3 is TGTGCCAGCAGCCTCGGCCAGGGGCTCGAGCAGTACGTC. Translation gives CASSLGQGLEQYV.

J is TRBJ1-1 and V is TRBV19; D ambiguous. The germline CDR1 and CDR2 sequences are LNHDA and SQIVND (reference sequence). The CDR3 totals 12 residues. The V end was cut by 7 bases, the J end by 6 bases, with 12 bases between. The CDR3 DNA sequence: TGTGCCAGTACCCTGGGCGGGGCTGAAGCTTTCTTT. This codes for CASTLGGAEAFF.

The rearrangement links TRBV7-9 to TRBJ2-2; 10 positions agree with TRBD1. Losses at the gene ends were 5 bases for V and 5 bases for J; bases not matched to a gene: 11. Germline loops: CDR1 SEHNR, CDR2 FQNEAQ (reference sequence). The length of the CDR3 is 17 residues. The CDR3 DNA reads TGTGCCAGCAGCCGACGGACAGGGGGTAATGTAACCGGGGAGCTGTTTTTT. It translates to CASSRRTGGNVTGELFF.

The rearrangement uses TRBV5-6 and TRBJ2-4; 7 bases line up with TRBD1. The germline gives CDR1 SGHDT, CDR2 YYEEEE. The length of the CDR3 is 14 residues. V shed 2 bases and J 13 bases; nucleotides not matched to a gene: 12. Written as DNA, the CDR3 is TGTGCCAGCAGCTTCCCCGGGACAGATACGCTGCAGTACTTC. Amino acid sequence: CASSFPGTDTLQYF.

The chain recombines TRBV9 with TRBJ1-1, with TRBD1 matching 8 bases. The CDR3 has 14 residues. Germline CDR1 SGDLS, CDR2 YYNGEE. V was pared by 3 bases and J by 3 bases, with 4 bases of the junction left unmatched. In nucleotides, the CDR3 is TGTGCCAGCAGCGGTCGACAGGGGTACACTGAAGCTTTCTTT. This encodes CASSGRQGYTEAFF.

This chain links TRBV2 with TRBJ2-5; 13 nucleotides agree with TRBD2. Germline V CDR1 and CDR2: SNHLY, FYNNEI. The V and J ends lost 5 bases and 3 bases, in that order; junction bases with no gene match: 15. The CDR3 is 19 residues long. CDR3 protein: CASSRSHSSGTSGEETQYF. In nucleotides, the CDR3 is TGTGCCAGCAGTAGATCCCACAGTTCCGGGACTAGCGGGGAAGAGACCCAGTACTTC.

The J gene is TRBJ2-7, the V gene TRBV7-9; TRBD1 agrees at 7 bases. V lost 6 bases and J lost 6; bases outside the gene matches: 8. The CDR3 runs 13 residues. Germline assignment: CDR1 SEHNR and CDR2 FQNEAQ (reference sequence). The CDR3 region has the DNA TGTGCCAGCAGTACAACCACAGGGGTCGAGCAGTACTTC. Amino acid sequence: CASSTTTGVEQYF.

V is TRBV6-2 or TRBV6-3 and J is TRBJ2-2, with a weak D call TRBD1 (6 bases). The CDR3 runs to 13 residues. Trimming left V 6 bases short and J 6 bases short, with 11 bases between. Per germline, CDR1 MNHEY and CDR2 SVGEGT. The CDR3 sequence is CASRGGDAGELFF. Written as DNA, the CDR3 is TGTGCCAGCAGAGGGGGTGATGCCGGGGAGCTGTTTTTT.

This chain connects TRBV29-1 to TRBJ2-2; D gene uncertain. The V and J ends lost 1 base and 7 bases respectively, with 4 bases between them. The CDR3 contains 11 residues. Germline V gives CDR1 SQVTM, CDR2 ANQGSEA. CDR3 nucleotides: TGCAGCGTTGAAGGAGGCGGGGAGCTGTTTTTT. It encodes CSVEGGGELFF.

This sequence joins TRBV12-3 or TRBV12-4 and TRBJ2-7; D is undetermined. CDR3 size: 12 residues. V was trimmed by 3 bases and J by 2 bases, leaving 5 bases between them. The CDR3 DNA is TGTGCCAGCAGTTTTTCCACCTACGAGCAGTACTTC. It codes for CASSFSTYEQYF.

As concerns this clonotype: The junction shows a germline mismatch at one end, possibly a read error. The CDR3 loop is CASSPGGFQETQYF. The CDR3 DNA reads TGTGCTAGCAGCCCAGGGGGGTTCCAAGAGACCCAGTACTTC. The genes are TRBV7-7 and TRBJ2-5, with TRBD1 as a possible D gene (7 bases). The length of the CDR3 is 14 residues. Germline V gives CDR1 SSHAT, CDR2 FNYEAQ (reference sequence).

This chain connects TRBV29-1 to TRBJ2-1; 13 bases are a match to TRBD2. J gave up 4 bases and V 6 bases, and 9 bases lay outside the gene matches. Per the germline V gene, CDR1 is SQVTM and CDR2 is ANQGSEA. The CDR3 loop spans 16 amino acids. This chain's CDR3 is CSVQGTSGTPYNEQFF. Written as DNA, the CDR3 is TGCAGCGTCCAGGGGACTAGCGGGACACCTTACAATGAGCAGTTCTTC.

The genes are TRBV20-1 and TRBJ2-1; TRBD2 matches at 10 bases. The germline CDR1 and CDR2 sequences are DFQATT and SNEGSKA (reference sequence). The CDR3 contains 15 residues. V was pared by 6 bases and J by 1 base, with 6 bases of the junction left unmatched. DNA for the CDR3: TGCAGTGCCCATAGCGGGGGGAAGTCCTACAATGAGCAGTTCTTC. This gives the protein CSAHSGGKSYNEQFF.

V usage is TRBV5-1 and J usage is TRBJ2-7, with a possible D match to TRBD2 (6 bases). Germline V lookup: CDR1 SGHRS, CDR2 YFSETQ. V was pared by 0 bases and J by 0 bases, with 10 bases between. The CDR3 length is 15 residues. Here the CDR3 reads CASSLAGGDSYEQYF. The CDR3, as DNA: TGCGCCAGCAGCTTGGCCGGCGGGGACTCCTACGAGCAGTACTTC.

The V call is TRBV2, the J call TRBJ1-5, with D possibly matching TRBD1 (6 bases). Looked up from germline, CDR1 is SNHLY and CDR2 is FYNNEI. Trimming removed 6 bases from V and 4 bases from J, with 16 bases in between. This CDR3 is 15 amino acids long. CDR3 residues: CASRALQGSNQPQHF. CDR3 DNA: TGTGCCAGCAGGGCGCTACAGGGAAGTAATCAGCCCCAGCATTTT.

V usage is TRBV27 and J usage is TRBJ2-5; 12 nucleotides agree with TRBD2. J lost 4 bases, V lost 8 bases, and 11 bases had no gene match. The CDR3 runs to 16 residues. Germline loops: CDR1 MNHEY, CDR2 SMNVEV (reference sequence). The CDR3 DNA follows: TGTGCCAGCGGGCGACTAGCGGGGGACCGCCGAGAGACCCAGTACTTC. It yields the protein CASGRLAGDRRETQYF.

This clonotype was recorded only once. This chain links TRBV3-1 with TRBJ2-1; D may be TRBD1 (5 bases). From germline, CDR1 is LGHDT and CDR2 YNNKEL (reference sequence). The CDR3 spans 16 residues. V lost 2 bases to trimming and J lost 6 bases, with 17 bases between them. The CDR3 DNA reads as TGTGCCAGCAGCCAAACCTGGGGCGGCAGCGCCAATGAGCAGTTCTTC. Encoded protein: CASSQTWGGSANEQFF.